This T cell receptor (beta chain) was found in a study of identical twins. CDR3 length: 15 amino acids. Germline assignment: CDR1 MNHNS and CDR2 SASEGT. V lost 1 base, J lost 2 bases, and 8 bases lay in between. This clonotype turned up a few times. A single record per CDR3 protein comes from TCRdb applying MiXCR to the 5' RACE reads. Of about 530,000 distinct CDR3 sequences in the sample, roughly 15% are singletons; the top ten hold more than 0.4%. These data were also reused for a study on yellow fever vaccine responses in identical twins.

This sequence joins TRBV6-1 and TRBJ1-4; no definite D call. Specimen: CD4+ T cells sorted from blood. The sequence came from a woman between 18 and 30 years old in good health. CDR3 residues: CASSEVGRTNEKLFF. The CDR3 nucleotides are TGTGCCAGCAGTGAAGTCGGGCGGACTAATGAAAAACTGTTTTTT.